These 26 T cell receptor beta chains share one sample of origin, sequenced in a study of vaccination and CD4 T cells after COVID-19. No cognate antigen is known for these TCRs. Oncomine TCR Beta short-read sequencing was applied to DNA from cultured CD4+ T cells. TCRdb independently ran MiXCR on the PCR reads; one entry per CDR3 protein. The profile shows some 9,500 distinct CDR3 sequences, approximately 51% of them singletons. Treatment reported: approximately 10-day PBMC culture with coronavirus spike peptide pools or control peptides (ViraFEST assay). Material: CD4+ T cells from blood, cultured in vitro. The receptors were sampled from a human donor who had recovered from COVID-19.

The rearrangement uses TRBV6-2 or TRBV6-3 and TRBJ1-1; 9 nucleotides line up with TRBD1. V shed 0 bases and J 0 bases; nucleotides not matched to a gene: 11. Looked up from germline, CDR1 is MNHEY and CDR2 is SVGEGT. CDR3 length: 19 residues. The CDR3 loop reads CASSYSRNRGLVMNTEAFF. CDR3 bases: TGTGCCAGCAGTTACTCGAGAAACAGGGGGCTTGTCATGAACACTGAAGCTTTCTTT.

The V call is TRBV27, the J call TRBJ2-5; D might be TRBD2 (6 bases). The CDR3 covers 16 residues. CDR1 is MNHEY and CDR2 is SMNVEV in the germline V gene (reference sequence). Trimming stripped 0 bases from V and 4 bases from J, with 15 bases between. The CDR3 coding sequence is TGTGCCAGCAGTTTATCGTGGGACTTAAAGAGAGAGACCCAGTACTTC. Its protein product is CASSLSWDLKRETQYF.

The chain is built from TRBV19 and TRBJ2-7, with D tentatively TRBD1 or TRBD2 (5 bases each). Trimming took 6 bases from V and 2 from J, leaving 14 bases between them. From germline, CDR1 is LNHDA and CDR2 SQIVND (reference sequence). The CDR3 spans 14 residues. The CDR3 sequence: CASSHRDPTYEQYF. DNA of the CDR3: TGTGCCAGTAGCCACCGGGACCCTACCTACGAGCAGTACTTC.

The chain is built from TRBV24-1 and TRBJ2-1; 14 bases match TRBD2. Germline assignment: CDR1 KGHDR and CDR2 SFDVKD. Trimming took 4 bases from V and 6 from J; bases not matched to a gene: 10. This CDR3 is built from 18 residues. The CDR3 is CATSDSGTSGGWSNEQFF. CDR3 bases: TGTGCCACCAGTGACTCTGGGACTAGCGGGGGCTGGAGCAATGAGCAGTTCTTC.

The chain employs TRBV5-1 and TRBJ1-2, with a weak D call TRBD1 (5 bases). This CDR3 is 15 amino acids long. The germline V gene has CDR1 SGHRS and CDR2 YFSETQ. The germline V and J ends were trimmed by 5 bases and 4 bases, with 18 bases remaining between them. CDR3 residues: CASRPTGLEGYGYTF. The CDR3 DNA reads as TGCGCCAGCAGACCTACAGGCCTCGAGGGCTATGGCTACACCTTC.

This clonotype was detected only a few times. J is TRBJ1-6 and V is TRBV5-6; tentative D call: TRBD1 (6 bases). This CDR3 has 15 residues. The V gene lost 4 bases and the J gene lost 9 bases, with 17 bases spanning the gap. From germline, CDR1 is SGHDT and CDR2 YYEEEE. Here the CDR3 DNA reads TGTGCCAGCAGCCGAGCGGGAGGGGGAGTTTCACCCCTCCACTTT. The encoded protein is CASSRAGGGVSPLHF.

The chain is built from TRBV12-3 or TRBV12-4 and TRBJ1-3; D not certain. There are 12 residues in the CDR3. V was trimmed by 1 base and J by 7 bases, leaving 5 bases between them. CDR3 nucleotide sequence: TGTGCCAGCAGTTTAGGCAGTAACACCATATATTTT. Translation: CASSLGSNTIYF.

The gene calls are TRBV7-7 and TRBJ2-5, with a tentative D call TRBD2 (7 bases). The V gene's germline CDR1 is SSHAT and CDR2 FNYEAQ (reference sequence). The CDR3 extends over 14 amino acids. The DNA for the CDR3 is TGTGCTAGCTCAGGAGGGGGGGGCGGAGAGACCCAGTACTTC. Its protein is CASSGGGGGETQYF.

The chain has TRBV7-8 and TRBJ2-7; tentative D call: TRBD2 (7 bases). The ends were cut back, 7 bases at V and 0 bases at J, with 25 bases in the middle. The CDR3 covers 18 residues. Germline CDR1 is SGHVS and CDR2 is FQNEAQ. This CDR3 reads CASTRLDWGGASSYEQYF. CDR3 bases: TGTGCCAGCACCCGCCTGGATTGGGGGGGCGCTTCCTCCTACGAGCAGTACTTC.

This clonotype was seen a few times. The rearrangement joins TRBV20-1 to TRBJ1-1; possible D gene TRBD1, 5 bases. Germline V gene lookup returns CDR1 DFQATT and CDR2 SNEGSKA (reference sequence). V dropped 1 base and J dropped 5 bases, with 5 bases sitting between them. This CDR3 comprises 11 residues. The CDR3 DNA follows: TGCAGTGCTAGAGGACAGACTGAAGCTTTCTTT. The encoded protein is CSARGQTEAFF.

The chain joins TRBV7-6 to TRBJ1-4, with TRBD1 identical over 7 bases. The CDR3 is made up of 16 amino acids. In germline, CDR1 is SGHVS, CDR2 FNYEAQ. Trimming removed 4 bases from V and 4 bases from J; junction bases left unmatched: 9. The CDR3 reads CASSSGGGGLNEKLFF. The CDR3 DNA follows: TGTGCCAGCAGCTCAGGGGGTGGAGGGCTTAATGAAAAACTGTTTTTT.

This clonotype was seen a handful of times. The chain carries TRBV18 and TRBJ2-3; TRBD1 matches 10 bases. Losses at the gene ends were 3 bases for V and 4 bases for J; bases not matched to a gene: 4. Germline CDR1 KGHSH, CDR2 LQKENI. The CDR3 runs 15 residues. The CDR3 DNA is TGTGCCAGCTCACCTTTTGGACAGGGGGCAGATACGCAGTATTTT. Its translation: CASSPFGQGADTQYF.

The CDR3 sequence is CASSPLMSRGADTQYF. The DNA of the CDR3 is TGTGCCAGCTCACCTTTAATGTCCAGAGGCGCAGATACGCAGTATTTT. The chain employs TRBV18 and TRBJ2-3; the D is unclear. Trimming pared 3 bases from V and 4 bases from J, leaving 17 bases between. The CDR3 spans 16 residues. The germline V gene has CDR1 KGHSH and CDR2 LQKENI. Complete variable domain (other parts from reference TRBV18 and TRBJ2-3): NAGVMQNPRHLVRRRGQEARLRCSPMKGHSHVYWYRQLPEEGLKFMVYLQKENIIDESGMPKERFSAEFPKEGPSILRIQQVVRGDSAAYFCASSPLMSRGADTQYFGPGTRLTVL.

This clonotype was found a few times. This chain joins TRBV6-1 and TRBJ1-2, with D possibly being TRBD1 (5 bases). The CDR3 spans 13 residues. The V gene's germline CDR1 is MNHNS and CDR2 SASEGT. V lost 4 bases and J lost 5, with 11 bases in between. In DNA, the CDR3 is TGTGCCAGCAGTGTACAGGTCGGGTATGGCTACACCTTC. This encodes CASSVQVGYGYTF.

This chain connects TRBV20-1 to TRBJ2-1, with a weak D call TRBD1 (6 bases). Germline-derived CDR1 and CDR2 are DFQATT and SNEGSKA (reference sequence). This CDR3 spans 14 amino acids. V was cut by 5 bases and J by 5 bases, with 16 bases left in between. In nucleotides, the CDR3 is TGCAGTGCTGAGGACAGAGGACTTGACAATGAGCAGTTCTTC. It codes for CSAEDRGLDNEQFF.

The V gene is TRBV5-1, the J gene TRBJ1-3; D gene unclear. The germline gives CDR1 SGHRS, CDR2 YFSETQ. The CDR3 is 12 residues long. Trimming took off 8 bases at V and 4 bases at J, with 10 bases between the two ends. The chain's CDR3 is CASSREGNTIYF. The CDR3 region has the DNA TGCGCCAGTTCCCGTGAGGGAAACACCATATATTTT.

This clonotype was picked up a small number of times. The genes are TRBV11-3 and TRBJ1-2; tentative D call: TRBD1 (5 bases). The CDR3 loop spans 16 amino acids. Trimming took off 4 bases at V and 2 bases at J, with 17 bases between the two ends. CDR1 is SGHNT and CDR2 is YENEEA in the germline V gene. The CDR3 DNA reads TGTGCCAGCAGCTCAGGGTTATTAAGGGGCAACTATGGCTACACCTTC. It specifies CASSSGLLRGNYGYTF.

This chain uses TRBV10-3 with TRBJ1-5; 7 bases fit TRBD1. The CDR3 runs 13 residues. CDR1 and CDR2 (germline): ENHRY, SYGVKD. Trimming at V came to 5 bases and at J to 5 bases, leaving 3 bases not matched to a gene. The CDR3 DNA is TGTGCCATCAGTCGGACAGGTGATCAGCCCCAGCATTTT. Translating gives CAISRTGDQPQHF.

This sequence joins TRBV19 and TRBJ1-2, with D possibly being TRBD1 (6 bases). This CDR3 region has 14 residues. The germline CDR1 and CDR2 sequences are LNHDA and SQIVND (reference sequence). V shed 7 bases and J shed 3 bases, with 15 bases lying between them. The CDR3 is CASTLGGTHYGYTF. DNA of the CDR3: TGTGCCAGTACCCTAGGGGGAACGCACTATGGCTACACCTTC.

V and J are TRBV19 and TRBJ2-7; D is unresolved. The CDR3 spans 14 residues. Germline values: CDR1 LNHDA, CDR2 SQIVND (reference sequence). Trimming took 3 bases from V and 0 from J, leaving 9 bases between them. The CDR3 DNA reads as TGTGCCAGTAGTATTGTGGGTATCTCCTACGAGCAGTACTTC. It codes for CASSIVGISYEQYF.

This clonotype was observed a handful of times. This rearrangement joins TRBV7-2 to TRBJ2-1; 10 bases match TRBD2. V was pared by 5 bases and J by 9 bases, with 10 bases of the junction left unmatched. The CDR3 totals 15 residues. CDR1 SGHTA and CDR2 FQGNSA come from the germline V gene. The CDR3 sequence is CASSPTSGVYGEQFF. The CDR3 nucleotides are TGTGCCAGCAGCCCCACTAGCGGGGTTTACGGTGAGCAGTTCTTC. The full variable domain, completed using reference TRBV7-2 and TRBJ2-1, is GAGVSQSPSNKVTEKGKDVELRCDPISGHTALYWYRQSLGQGLEFLIYFQGNSAPDKSGLPSDRFSAERTGGSVSTLTIQRTQQEDSAVYLCASSPTSGVYGEQFFGPGTRLTVL.

The chain joins TRBV10-3 to TRBJ2-7, with 9 positions matching TRBD1. Trimming removed 0 bases from V and 3 bases from J; junction bases left unmatched: 3. Germline loops: CDR1 ENHRY, CDR2 SYGVKD. The CDR3 contains 15 residues. The CDR3 DNA reads TGTGCCATCAGTGAGTCACAGGGGGCATTCTACGAGCAGTACTTC. As protein: CAISESQGAFYEQYF.

The rearrangement links TRBV19 to TRBJ2-7; TRBD1 matches at 7 bases. Per the germline V gene, CDR1 is LNHDA and CDR2 is SQIVND (reference sequence). J was trimmed by 0 bases and V by 5 bases; bases with no gene match: 10. There are 16 residues in the CDR3. The CDR3 nucleotides read TGTGCCAGTAGTTCGTGGACAGGCCCGAGCTCCTACGAGCAGTACTTC. As protein: CASSSWTGPSSYEQYF.

The chain recombines TRBV7-2 with TRBJ1-3, with D hard to call. The CDR3 is 15 residues long. Trimming shortened V by 2 bases and J by 2 bases, and 10 bases separated the two germline ends. The germline V gene has CDR1 SGHTA and CDR2 FQGNSA. CDR3 sequence (DNA): TGTGCCAGCAGCTTAAGGCGGGTCCCTGGAAACACCATATATTTT. Encoded protein: CASSLRRVPGNTIYF.

Sample share makes this clonotype medium-sized. The rearrangement uses TRBV12-3 or TRBV12-4 and TRBJ2-5, with TRBD1 matching 8 bases. The junction had 4 bases not matched to a gene; V was cut back by 3 bases and J by 4 bases. The CDR3 contains 14 residues. The CDR3 DNA follows: TGTGCCAGCAGTTTTTCAGGGGGCTTAGAGACCCAGTACTTC. It yields the protein CASSFSGGLETQYF.

This chain connects TRBV7-2 to TRBJ1-1, with D possibly matching TRBD1 (6 bases). The germline V gene has CDR1 SGHTA and CDR2 FQGNSA. Deletions cut 1 base from V and 0 bases from J, with 9 bases between. The CDR3 runs to 15 residues. Here the CDR3 reads CASSLVGGMNTEAFF. The CDR3 DNA is TGTGCCAGCAGCTTAGTAGGGGGAATGAACACTGAAGCTTTCTTT.